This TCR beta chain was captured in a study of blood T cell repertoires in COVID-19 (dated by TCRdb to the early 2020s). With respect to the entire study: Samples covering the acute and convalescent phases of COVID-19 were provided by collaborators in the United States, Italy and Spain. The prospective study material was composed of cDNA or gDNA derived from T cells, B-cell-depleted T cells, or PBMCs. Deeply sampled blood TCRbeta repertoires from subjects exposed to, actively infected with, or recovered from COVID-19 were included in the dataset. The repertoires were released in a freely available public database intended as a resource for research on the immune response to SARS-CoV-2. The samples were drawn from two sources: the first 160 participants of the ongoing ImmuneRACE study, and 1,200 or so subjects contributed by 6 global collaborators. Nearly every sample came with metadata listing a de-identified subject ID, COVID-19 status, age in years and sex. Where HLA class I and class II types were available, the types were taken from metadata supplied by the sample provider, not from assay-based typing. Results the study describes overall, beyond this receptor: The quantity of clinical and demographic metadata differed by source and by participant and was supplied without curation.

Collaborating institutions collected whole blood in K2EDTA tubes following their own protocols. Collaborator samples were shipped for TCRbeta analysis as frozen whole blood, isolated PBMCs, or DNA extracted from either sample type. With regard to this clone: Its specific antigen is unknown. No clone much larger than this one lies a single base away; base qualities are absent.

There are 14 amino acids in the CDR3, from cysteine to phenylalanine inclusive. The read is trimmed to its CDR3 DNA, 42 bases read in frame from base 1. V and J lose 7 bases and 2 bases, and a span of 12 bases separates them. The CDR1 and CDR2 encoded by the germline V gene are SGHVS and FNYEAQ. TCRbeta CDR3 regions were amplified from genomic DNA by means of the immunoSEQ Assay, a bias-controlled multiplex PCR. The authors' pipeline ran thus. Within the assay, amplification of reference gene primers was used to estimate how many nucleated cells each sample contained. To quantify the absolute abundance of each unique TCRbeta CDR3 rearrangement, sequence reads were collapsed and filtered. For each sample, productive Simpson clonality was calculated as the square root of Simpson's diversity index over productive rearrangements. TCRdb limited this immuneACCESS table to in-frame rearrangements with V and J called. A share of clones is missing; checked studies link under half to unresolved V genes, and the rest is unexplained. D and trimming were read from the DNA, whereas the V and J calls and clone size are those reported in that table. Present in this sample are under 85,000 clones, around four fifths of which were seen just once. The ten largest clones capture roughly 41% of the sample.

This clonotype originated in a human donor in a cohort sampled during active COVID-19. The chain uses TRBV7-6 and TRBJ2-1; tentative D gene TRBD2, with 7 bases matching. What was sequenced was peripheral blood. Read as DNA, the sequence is TGTGCCAGCAACCCCGGGGGGCCCTACAATGAGCAGTTCTTC. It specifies CASNPGGPYNEQFF.